A single sample is the source of the 4 T cell receptor beta chains below, sequenced in a study of read filtering for tumor transcriptome and immune sequencing. This library used approximately 390 ng RNA and molecular barcoded adaptors spanning alpha/delta and beta/gamma chains. TCRdb passed the reads through MiXCR, listing each CDR3 protein once. The table lists roughly 67,000 distinct CDR3 sequences, less than 20% of them singletons, with roughly a tenth in the top ten. Sequenced: a population of CD138-negative cells sorted from bone marrow. These receptors all come from a donor aged 40 or over with multiple myeloma.

A note on this clonotype: An end of the junction differs from the germline gene, which may be a read error. The rearrangement joins TRBV7-9 to TRBJ1-1; TRBD1 matches 9 bases. The CDR3 sequence is 14 residues long. CDR1 and CDR2 (germline): SEHNR, FQNEAQ (reference sequence). The CDR3 DNA is TGTGCCAACAGCAAACCGACAGGGGGCACTGAAGCTTTCTTT. The encoded protein is CANSKPTGGTEAFF.

Within the sample, this clonotype is medium-sized. The chain is built from TRBV20-1 and TRBJ2-1, with 10 bases that match TRBD1. With V trimmed by 5 bases and J by 4 bases, 2 bases remained unmatched. Germline CDR1 and CDR2: DFQATT and SNEGSKA (reference sequence). This CDR3 has 13 amino acids. The CDR3 region is CSARTGGYNEQFF. The CDR3 bases are TGCAGTGCTCGGACAGGGGGATACAATGAGCAGTTCTTC.

This clonotype was detected many times. This sequence joins TRBV14 and TRBJ2-1; 11 positions agree with TRBD2. The ends lost 1 base at V and 9 bases at J; junction bases unmatched: 5. The germline CDR1 and CDR2 sequences are SGHDN and FVKESK. The CDR3 has 15 residues. Written as DNA, the CDR3 is TGTGCCAGCAGCCAAGGGCCTAGCGGGGGGTCTGAGCAGTTCTTC. It yields the protein CASSQGPSGGSEQFF.

With respect to this clonotype: A much larger clone differs by one base, so this may be a read error. The CDR3 carries no conserved terminal phenylalanine or tryptophan, so it likely arises from a read error. The CDR3 spells CSALRGGTDTQYL. Written as DNA, the CDR3 is TGCAGTGCTTTGCGGGGGGGGACAGATACGCAGTATTTG. This chain links TRBV20-1 with TRBJ2-3; 9 bases line up with TRBD2. The J segment lost 3 bases and the V segment lost 5 bases, leaving 3 bases of the junction unmatched. CDR1 is DFQATT and CDR2 is SNEGSKA in the germline V gene (reference sequence). The CDR3 is made up of 13 amino acids.